These T cell receptor beta chains were read from a single sample in a study of T-cell memory formation after mild COVID-19. TCRdb recomputed calls from the 5' RACE reads with MiXCR, one row per CDR3 protein. The table includes 150,000 to 200,000 distinct CDR3 sequences, 11% detected once. The sequenced sample was PBMCs or a T cell subset sorted from them (not recorded which). These receptors were taken from a man aged 18 to 29 who had mild COVID-19 (a few samples of this study predate the infection). Cell type and time point are not known. CDR3s include the opening cysteine and the closing phenylalanine or tryptophan. The D gene is left open where the match is weak. The listing skips clone size in some rows; elsewhere it reads once, few, many or a size class.

size	J	D	V	CDR3	DNA
few	TRBJ2-2	TRBD1	TRBV6-6	CASRGTGVFTGELFF	TGTGCCAGCAGGGGGACAGGGGTGTTCACCGGGGAGCTGTTTTTT
.	TRBJ2-1	TRBD2	TRBV24-1	CATSSSSGGRNEQFF	TGTGCCACCAGTTCATCTAGCGGGGGAAGGAATGAGCAGTTCTTC
few	TRBJ2-5	.	TRBV7-2	CASKAGRHQETQYF	TGTGCCAGCAAAGCGGGTCGGCACCAAGAGACCCAGTACTTC
many	TRBJ2-7	.	TRBV3-1	CASRRADRAYEQYF	TGTGCCAGCAGGAGAGCGGATCGGGCCTACGAGCAGTACTTC
few	TRBJ2-2	.	TRBV6-5	CASSLGRSKRLWELFF	TGTGCCAGCAGTTTGGGACGCAGTAAGAGGCTCTGGGAGCTGTTTTTT
many	TRBJ2-1	TRBD1	TRBV5-1	CASRRDRDNEQFF	TGCGCCAGCCGCCGGGACAGGGACAATGAGCAGTTCTTC
many	TRBJ1-5	TRBD1	TRBV12-3/TRBV12-4	CASSPIDRDQPQHF	TGTGCCAGCAGTCCCATCGACAGGGATCAGCCCCAGCATTTT
few	TRBJ2-1	.	TRBV6-4	CASSDRRGNEQFF	TGTGCCAGCAGCGACAGGCGGGGAAATGAGCAGTTCTTC
few	TRBJ1-6	TRBD1	TRBV6-5	CASSSGQGRSPLHF	TGTGCCAGCAGTTCAGGACAGGGGAGATCACCCCTCCACTTT
.	TRBJ1-3	.	TRBV7-9	CASFGGNTIYF	TGTGCCAGCTTTGGGGGAAACACCATATATTTT
.	TRBJ2-2	.	TRBV3-1	CASSQVTRELFF	TGTGCCAGCAGCCAAGTTACCAGGGAGCTGTTTTTT
.	TRBJ1-2	.	TRBV12-3/TRBV12-4	CASRPTGGSGYTF	TGTGCCAGCAGGCCAACTGGGGGGAGCGGCTACACCTTC
few	TRBJ2-2	.	TRBV7-3	CASRPGGSSGAGELFF	TGTGCCAGCAGACCAGGAGGGAGCTCTGGCGCCGGGGAGCTGTTTTTT
.	TRBJ1-1	TRBD1	TRBV6-6	CASRARTGGSAFF	TGTGCCAGCAGAGCCAGGACAGGAGGGTCAGCTTTCTTT
few	TRBJ2-1	TRBD2	TRBV5-1	CASSLSSGGIVIEQFF	TGCGCCAGCAGCTTATCTAGCGGGGGAATAGTAATTGAGCAGTTCTTC
.	TRBJ1-2	TRBD1	TRBV7-2	CASSSRQGVGYGYTF	TGTGCCAGCAGCTCTCGACAGGGCGTAGGATATGGCTACACCTTC
few	TRBJ1-2	.	TRBV7-9	CASSPLGPGPLSYTF	TGTGCCAGCAGCCCTCTGGGACCGGGCCCCCTGAGCTACACCTTC
few	TRBJ2-1	.	TRBV2	CATRSQSYNEQFF	TGTGCCACTCGCTCCCAGTCCTACAATGAGCAGTTCTTC
few	TRBJ2-3	.	TRBV20-1	CSVGASTDTQYF	TGCAGTGTTGGGGCTAGCACAGATACGCAGTATTTT
.	TRBJ2-1	.	TRBV7-3	CASSYTALRPCEQFF	TGTGCCAGCAGCTACACCGCACTCCGCCCGTGTGAGCAGTTCTTC
many	TRBJ2-3	TRBD2	TRBV28	CASSPQLAGSSDTQYF	TGTGCCAGCAGTCCACAGCTAGCGGGGAGTTCAGATACGCAGTATTTT
.	TRBJ2-2	.	TRBV11-2	CASSYSRNTGELFF	TGTGCCAGCAGCTACAGTCGAAACACCGGGGAGCTGTTTTTT
.	TRBJ2-3	.	TRBV12-3/TRBV12-4	CACKSMGTDTQYF	TGTGCCTGCAAATCTATGGGAACAGATACGCAGTATTTT
few	TRBJ2-7	.	TRBV5-1	CASSRAGGPSYEQYF	TGCGCCAGCAGCCGGGCCGGGGGGCCCTCCTACGAGCAGTACTTC